This TCR beta chain was recorded in a study of cytomegalovirus exposure and HLA in healthy donors. The PCR was carried out with 60 Vbeta primers and 13 Jbeta primers. Original analysis: Unique TCR beta chains totaled around 86 million in a later count, with roughly 12 million of them shared. Using immunoSEQ multiplex PCR, the repertoire was profiled, and TCRdb retains in-frame clones only, with some absent. V and J calls and clone size are copied from that table; D and trimming were computed from the DNA. The sample comprises 140,000 or so clones, over 75% of which are singletons, and about 1.2% rests with the top ten. Study-wide results and caveats: As a later analysis revealed, the rate of TCR association differed by HLA locus, with DRB1 most and HLA-C fewest. Per a later analysis, about 17,000 TCR beta sequences showed association with HLA alleles at 0.05 false discovery rate.

Per germline, CDR1 SGHVS and CDR2 FNYEAQ. The junction had 5 bases not matched to a gene; V was cut back by 7 bases and J by 6 bases. The CDR3 runs to 14 residues. A remark on this clone: Its target is not known.

The chain combines TRBV7-6 with TRBJ1-4, with TRBD1 matching over 10 bases. The specimen was PBMCs. The receptor comes from a female donor in good health and CMV-seronegative. The CDR3 bases are TGTGCCAGCACCCCGGGGACAGGGGATGAAAAACTGTTTTTT. This gives the protein CASTPGTGDEKLFF.